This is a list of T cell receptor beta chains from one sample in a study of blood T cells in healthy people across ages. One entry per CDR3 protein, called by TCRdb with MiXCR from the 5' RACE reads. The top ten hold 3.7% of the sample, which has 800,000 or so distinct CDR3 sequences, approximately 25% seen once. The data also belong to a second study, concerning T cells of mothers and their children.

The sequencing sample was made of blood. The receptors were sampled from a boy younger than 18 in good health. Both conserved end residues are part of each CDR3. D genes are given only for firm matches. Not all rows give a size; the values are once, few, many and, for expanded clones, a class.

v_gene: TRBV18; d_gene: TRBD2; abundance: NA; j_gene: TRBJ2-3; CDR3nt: TGTGCCAGCTCACCCAATGGGCAGACAGCGACTAGCGGGAGCACAGATACGCAGTATTTT; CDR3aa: CASSPNGQTATSGSTDTQYF
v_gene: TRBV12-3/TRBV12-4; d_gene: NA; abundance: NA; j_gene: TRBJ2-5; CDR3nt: TGTGCCAGCAGCCCTAGGGAACGAGAGACCCAGTACTTC; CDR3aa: CASSPRERETQYF
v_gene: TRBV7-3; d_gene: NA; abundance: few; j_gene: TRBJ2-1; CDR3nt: TGTGCCAGCAGCCTTAGACAGGTAGCGGACAATGAGCAGTTCTTC; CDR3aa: CASSLRQVADNEQFF
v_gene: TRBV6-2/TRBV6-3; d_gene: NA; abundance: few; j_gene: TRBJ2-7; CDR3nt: TGTGCCAGCAGTTACGAGTCGGAGAACCCCTACGAGCAGTACTTC; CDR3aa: CASSYESENPYEQYF
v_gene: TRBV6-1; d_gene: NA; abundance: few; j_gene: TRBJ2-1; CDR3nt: TGTGCCAGCAGCCGCCTTGAACAGCGGGTCTACAATGAGCAGTTCTTC; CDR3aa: CASSRLEQRVYNEQFF
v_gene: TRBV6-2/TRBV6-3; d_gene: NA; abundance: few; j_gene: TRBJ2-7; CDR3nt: TGTGCCAGCAGTTACTCTCGACTGATCTACGAGCAGTACTTC; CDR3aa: CASSYSRLIYEQYF
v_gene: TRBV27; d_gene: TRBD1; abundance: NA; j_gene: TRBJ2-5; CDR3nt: TGTGCCAGCAGTTCCCAGGGAACAGGGGGCGTTTGGGAGACCCAGTACTTC; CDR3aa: CASSSQGTGGVWETQYF
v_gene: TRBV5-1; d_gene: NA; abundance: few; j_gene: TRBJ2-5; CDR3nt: TGCGCCAGCAGCCCCTTAGGACCTCCGGAAGAGACCCAGTACTTC; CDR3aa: CASSPLGPPEETQYF
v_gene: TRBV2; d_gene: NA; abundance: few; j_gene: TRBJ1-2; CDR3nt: TGTGCCAGCATCTCGTATCTGGAGTATGGCTACACCTTC; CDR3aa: CASISYLEYGYTF
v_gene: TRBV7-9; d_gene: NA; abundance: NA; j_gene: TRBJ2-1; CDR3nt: TGTGCCAGCAGCCCTCCTAACAGGCAGCCCACCTACAATGAGCAGTTCTTC; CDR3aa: CASSPPNRQPTYNEQFF
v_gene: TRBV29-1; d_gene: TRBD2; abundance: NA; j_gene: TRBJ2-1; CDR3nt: TGCAGCGTTGAGGTTCTAGCGGGGTACAATGAGCAGTTCTTC; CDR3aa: CSVEVLAGYNEQFF
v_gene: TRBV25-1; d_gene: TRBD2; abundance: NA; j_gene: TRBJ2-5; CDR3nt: TGTGCCAGCGGGATCACGGCGGGAGCTAGGGAGACCCAGTACTTC; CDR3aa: CASGITAGARETQYF
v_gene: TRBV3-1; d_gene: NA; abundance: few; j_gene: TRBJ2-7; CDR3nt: TGTGCCAGCAGCCAAGATCTTAGCGCCGAGCAGTACTTC; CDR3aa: CASSQDLSAEQYF
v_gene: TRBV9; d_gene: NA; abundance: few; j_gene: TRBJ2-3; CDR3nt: TGTGCCAGCAGCGAGCCCCCCTTGGGGGCAAAATATGGTACGCAGTATTTT; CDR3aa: CASSEPPLGAKYGTQYF